These T cell receptor beta chains were read from a single sample in a study of T-cell memory formation after mild COVID-19. TCRdb used MiXCR to reprocess the 5' RACE reads, holding one entry per CDR3 protein. The table includes 350,000 to 500,000 distinct CDR3 sequences, 20% detected once. Sample: PBMCs or a T cell subset sorted from them (not recorded which). The receptor source for this set is an adult woman who had mild COVID-19 (a few samples of this study predate the infection). Cell type and time point are not known. Both conserved end residues are part of each CDR3. Each record gives: CDR3 length, D gene, clone size, J gene, V gene, CDR3 protein, CDR3 DNA. A D gene is named only where the DNA matches it firmly. Expanded clones are given a class, and other clones once, few, many or no size at all.

16 | NA | few | TRBJ2-2 | TRBV21-1 | CASSATLEKDTGELFF | TGTGCCAGCAGCGCCACCCTGGAGAAGGACACCGGGGAGCTGTTTTTT
12 | NA | few | TRBJ1-2 | TRBV6-1 | CASSEDGYGYTF | TGTGCCAGCAGTGAAGACGGCTATGGCTACACCTTC
17 | NA | NA | TRBJ2-5 | TRBV29-1 | CSVELGYAGTHQETQYF | TGCAGCGTCGAGTTGGGGTACGCCGGGACGCACCAAGAGACCCAGTACTTC
16 | TRBD2 | few | TRBJ2-3 | TRBV9 | CASSVVGSGRLDTQYF | TGTGCCAGCAGCGTAGTGGGTAGCGGGAGGCTAGATACGCAGTATTTT
15 | TRBD1 | few | TRBJ2-5 | TRBV24-1 | CATSDLRRGKETQYF | TGTGCCACCAGTGATTTGCGCAGGGGGAAGGAGACCCAGTACTTC
15 | TRBD1 | NA | TRBJ1-5 | TRBV7-2 | CASSPDRALNQPQHF | TGTGCCAGCAGCCCCGACAGGGCCCTCAATCAGCCCCAGCATTTT
16 | NA | NA | TRBJ2-6 | TRBV20-1 | CSARAVYDSGANVLTF | TGCAGTGCTAGAGCGGTCTATGACTCTGGGGCCAACGTCCTGACTTTC
16 | TRBD2 | few | TRBJ2-7 | TRBV7-7 | CASSFGLAGVCHEQYF | TGTGCTAGCAGCTTTGGACTAGCGGGAGTCTGCCACGAGCAGTACTTC
13 | NA | NA | TRBJ2-7 | TRBV6-6 | CASSFQGFYEQYF | TGTGCCAGCAGTTTTCAGGGTTTCTACGAGCAGTACTTC
16 | NA | few | TRBJ2-7 | TRBV7-9 | CASSPVVGYLAYEQYF | TGTGCCAGCAGCCCCGTTGTGGGATACCTAGCCTACGAGCAGTACTTC
17 | NA | NA | TRBJ2-2 | TRBV5-6 | CASSFRGDRPFGGELFF | TGTGCCAGCAGCTTCCGGGGGGACAGACCCTTTGGCGGGGAGCTGTTTTTT
15 | TRBD2 | NA | TRBJ2-1 | TRBV12-3/TRBV12-4 | CASSWASGYYNEQFF | TGTGCCAGCAGTTGGGCTAGCGGGTATTACAATGAGCAGTTCTTC
17 | TRBD1 | NA | TRBJ2-2 | TRBV18 | CASSPPLTGEGTGELFF | TGTGCCAGCTCACCACCTTTAACAGGGGAAGGAACCGGGGAGCTGTTTTTT
17 | TRBD2 | few | TRBJ2-1 | TRBV4-1 | CASSQDQSGGPDNEQFF | TGCGCCAGCAGCCAAGATCAGAGCGGGGGGCCCGACAATGAGCAGTTCTTC
15 | NA | NA | TRBJ1-5 | TRBV12-3/TRBV12-4 | CASRLTGSLNQPQHF | TGTGCCAGCAGACTTACAGGGAGCCTCAATCAGCCCCAGCATTTT
16 | NA | few | TRBJ2-7 | TRBV6-1 | CASSDPVDFLSYEQYF | TGTGCCAGCAGTGACCCGGTGGACTTCCTCTCCTACGAGCAGTACTTC
16 | TRBD2 | NA | TRBJ2-2 | TRBV7-3 | CASSSTSGIVGGELFF | TGTGCCAGCAGCTCGACTAGCGGGATCGTTGGCGGGGAGCTGTTTTTT
17 | NA | few | TRBJ2-5 | TRBV4-3 | CASSQDLGLAIQETQYF | TGCGCCAGCAGCCAAGATCTTGGGCTAGCGATTCAAGAGACCCAGTACTTC
14 | TRBD1 | NA | TRBJ1-6 | TRBV20-1 | CSARDRDSRSPLHF | TGCAGTGCTAGAGATCGGGACAGTCGTTCACCCCTCCACTTT
13 | NA | few | TRBJ2-1 | TRBV6-2/TRBV6-3 | CASNDGRAAEQFF | TGTGCCAGCAATGACGGGAGAGCCGCTGAGCAGTTCTTC
14 | NA | few | TRBJ1-1 | TRBV19 | CASSMTKWGTEAFF | TGTGCCAGTAGTATGACCAAATGGGGCACTGAAGCTTTCTTT
13 | NA | once | TRBJ2-7 | TRBV25-1 | CASSDEAVYEQYF | TGTGCCAGCAGTGACGAGGCAGTTTACGAGCAGTACTTC
16 | NA | NA | TRBJ2-3 | TRBV24-1 | CATSDVPGRSTDTQYF | TGTGCCACCAGTGACGTGCCAGGGAGAAGCACAGATACGCAGTATTTT
15 | TRBD2 | few | TRBJ2-7 | TRBV12-3/TRBV12-4 | CASSESGRSSYEQYF | TGTGCCAGCAGCGAGAGCGGGAGGAGCTCCTACGAGCAGTACTTC
16 | TRBD1 | few | TRBJ2-3 | TRBV24-1 | CATSDGAGQGKDTQYF | TGTGCCACCAGTGATGGGGCTGGACAGGGGAAAGATACGCAGTATTTT
12 | TRBD1 | few | TRBJ2-1 | TRBV6-1 | CAAGTGDSHGIF | TGTGCCGCCGGGACAGGTGATTCGCACGGGATCTTC
13 | NA | NA | TRBJ2-7 | TRBV19 | CASSKDSLYEQYF | TGTGCCAGTAGTAAGGACAGCCTCTACGAGCAGTACTTC
16 | TRBD2 | few | TRBJ2-1 | TRBV12-3/TRBV12-4 | CASRPGLAGVEGEQFF | TGTGCCAGCAGACCGGGACTAGCGGGAGTTGAGGGTGAGCAGTTCTTC
14 | TRBD2 | few | TRBJ2-1 | TRBV5-1 | CASSLALAVNEQFF | TGCGCCAGCAGCTTGGCGCTAGCGGTGAATGAGCAGTTCTTC
15 | TRBD2 | NA | TRBJ2-3 | TRBV12-3/TRBV12-4 | CASSHSGSGTDTQYF | TGTGCCAGCAGTCATAGCGGGAGTGGTACAGATACGCAGTATTTT
14 | NA | NA | TRBJ1-6 | TRBV30 | CAWSVAGANSPLHF | TGTGCCTGGAGTGTTGCCGGGGCAAATTCACCCCTCCACTTT
13 | NA | few | TRBJ2-7 | TRBV12-3/TRBV12-4 | CASSFGGAYEQYF | TGTGCCAGCAGTTTTGGTGGCGCCTACGAGCAGTACTTC
15 | TRBD1 | NA | TRBJ1-3 | TRBV7-2 | CASSLATGTGNTIYF | TGTGCCAGCAGCTTAGCGACAGGGACTGGAAACACCATATATTTT
13 | NA | NA | TRBJ2-4 | TRBV5-1 | CASSLGQENIQYF | TGCGCCAGCAGCTTGGGGCAGGAAAACATTCAGTACTTC
14 | NA | few | TRBJ2-7 | TRBV6-5 | CASSYVQGRYEQYF | TGTGCCAGCAGTTACGTTCAGGGAAGGTACGAGCAGTACTTC
15 | TRBD1 | few | TRBJ1-4 | TRBV6-6 | CASSPQGTGGEKLFF | TGTGCCAGCAGTCCCCAGGGGACAGGAGGGGAAAAACTGTTTTTC
16 | TRBD1 | NA | TRBJ2-2 | TRBV19 | CASSIIGTANTGELFF | TGTGCCAGTAGTATTATCGGGACAGCGAACACCGGGGAGCTGTTTTTT
13 | TRBD1 | NA | TRBJ2-7 | TRBV29-1 | CSVLTGLVHEQYF | TGCAGCGTCCTGACAGGGCTGGTCCACGAGCAGTACTTC
16 | NA | NA | TRBJ2-7 | TRBV4-1 | CASSQDGVDRSYEQYF | TGCGCCAGCAGCCAAGATGGGGTCGACAGAAGCTACGAGCAGTACTTC
16 | NA | NA | TRBJ1-5 | TRBV15 | CATSRGQMRNNQPQHF | TGTGCCACCAGCAGAGGACAGATGAGGAACAATCAGCCCCAGCATTTT
15 | NA | few | TRBJ2-1 | TRBV9 | CASSVGLATYNEQFF | TGTGCCAGCAGCGTGGGTCTAGCGACCTACAATGAGCAGTTCTTC
15 | TRBD1 | many | TRBJ1-2 | TRBV5-1 | CASSLGWQGDYGYTF | TGCGCCAGCAGCTTGGGATGGCAGGGGGACTATGGCTACACCTTC
15 | NA | few | TRBJ1-1 | TRBV5-1 | CASSLGGSMNTEAFF | TGCGCCAGCAGCTTGGGCGGGTCCATGAACACTGAAGCTTTCTTT
14 | TRBD2 | NA | TRBJ2-7 | TRBV20-1 | CSAREPTGTSWQYF | TGCAGTGCTAGAGAACCTACCGGGACTAGTTGGCAGTACTTC
17 | NA | NA | TRBJ1-4 | TRBV6-6 | CASSYWPAEPTNEKLFF | TGTGCCAGCAGTTACTGGCCCGCCGAGCCAACTAATGAAAAACTGTTTTTT
21 | TRBD1 | few | TRBJ2-1 | TRBV24-1 | CATSDLGAGQGRKSPYNEQFF | TGTGCCACCAGTGATTTGGGCGCGGGACAGGGGCGAAAATCCCCCTACAATGAGCAGTTCTTC
15 | TRBD1 | many | TRBJ1-5 | TRBV5-6 | CASSLWQGASQPQHF | TGTGCCAGCAGCTTGTGGCAGGGGGCGTCACAGCCCCAGCATTTT
13 | NA | NA | TRBJ2-7 | TRBV7-9 | CASSASEVYEQYF | TGTGCCAGCAGCGCATCCGAAGTTTACGAGCAGTACTTC
16 | NA | few | TRBJ2-2 | TRBV24-1 | CATSPRGRGNTGELFF | TGTGCCACCAGCCCCAGGGGTCGGGGAAACACCGGGGAGCTGTTTTTT